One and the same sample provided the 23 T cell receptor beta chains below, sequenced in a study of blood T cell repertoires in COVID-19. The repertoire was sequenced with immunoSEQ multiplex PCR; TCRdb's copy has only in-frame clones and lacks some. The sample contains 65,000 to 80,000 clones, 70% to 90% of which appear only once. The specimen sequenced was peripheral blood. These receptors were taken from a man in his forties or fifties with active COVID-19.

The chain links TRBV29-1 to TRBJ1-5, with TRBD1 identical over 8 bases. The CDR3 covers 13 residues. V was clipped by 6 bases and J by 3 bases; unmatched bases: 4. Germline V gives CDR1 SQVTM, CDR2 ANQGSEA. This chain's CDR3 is CSVQGGNNQPQHF. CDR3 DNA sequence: TGCAGCGTACAGGGGGGGAACAATCAGCCCCAGCATTTT. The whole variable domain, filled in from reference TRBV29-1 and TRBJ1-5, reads SAVISQKPSRDICQRGTSLTIQCQVDSQVTMMFWYRQQPGQSLTLIATANQGSEATYESGFVIDKFPISRPNLTFSTLTVSNMSPEDSSIYLCSVQGGNNQPQHFGDGTRLSIL.

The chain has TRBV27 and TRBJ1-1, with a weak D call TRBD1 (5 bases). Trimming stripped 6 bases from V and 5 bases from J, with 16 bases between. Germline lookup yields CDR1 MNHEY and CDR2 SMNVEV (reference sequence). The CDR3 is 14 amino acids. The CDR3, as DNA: TGTGCCAGCAGGTCCTGGGAGGGGAGGACTGAAGCTTTCTTT. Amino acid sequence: CASRSWEGRTEAFF.

The CDR3 nucleotides are TGCAGCGCGGACGAGACAGGACCAAACTATGGCTACACCTTC. Translating gives CSADETGPNYGYTF. The V and J genes are TRBV29-1 and TRBJ1-2, with D perhaps TRBD1 (6 bases). Germline values: CDR1 SQVTM, CDR2 ANQGSEA. This CDR3 comprises 14 residues. Between the trimmed V and J ends, which lost 7 bases and 2 bases, there was a span of 17 bases. The entire variable domain, with the rest obtained from reference TRBV29-1 and TRBJ1-2, is as follows: SAVISQKPSRDICQRGTSLTIQCQVDSQVTMMFWYRQQPGQSLTLIATANQGSEATYESGFVIDKFPISRPNLTFSTLTVSNMSPEDSSIYLCSADETGPNYGYTFGSGTRLTVV.

For the CDR3, the DNA is TGTGCCAGCAGCCAAGGGTCTAGCGGGGGAGCCGGGGAGCTGTTTTTT. Amino acids: CASSQGSSGGAGELFF. The chain couples TRBV3-1 (or the pseudogene TRBV3-2) to TRBJ2-2, with 10 positions matching TRBD2. J was trimmed by 6 bases and V by 1 base; bases with no gene match: 5. This CDR3 region has 16 residues. Per germline, CDR1 LGHDT and CDR2 YNNKEL (reference sequence).

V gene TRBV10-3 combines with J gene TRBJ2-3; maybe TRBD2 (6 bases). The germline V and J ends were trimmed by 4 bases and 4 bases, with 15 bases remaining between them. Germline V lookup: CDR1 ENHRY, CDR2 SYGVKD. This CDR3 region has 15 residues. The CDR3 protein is CAISVTGERSDTQYF. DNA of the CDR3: TGTGCCATCAGTGTAACGGGGGAGAGGTCAGATACGCAGTATTTT.

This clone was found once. In DNA, the CDR3 is TGTGCCAGCAGCCCTTTATGGGGGCGAAGCTCCTATAATTCACCCCTCCACTTT. It yields the protein CASSPLWGRSSYNSPLHF. The gene calls are TRBV11-2 and TRBJ1-6, with a weak D call TRBD1 (6 bases). Looked up from germline, CDR1 is SGHAT and CDR2 is FQNNGV. The CDR3 is 18 amino acids. V was clipped by 5 bases and J by 0 bases, with 17 bases between them. The full variable domain, rest sourced from reference TRBV11-2 and TRBJ1-6, is EAGVAQSPRYKIIEKRQSVAFWCNPISGHATLYWYQQILGQGPKLLIQFQNNGVVDDSQLPKDRFSAERLKGVDSTLKIQPAKLEDSAVYLCASSPLWGRSSYNSPLHFGNGTRLTVT.

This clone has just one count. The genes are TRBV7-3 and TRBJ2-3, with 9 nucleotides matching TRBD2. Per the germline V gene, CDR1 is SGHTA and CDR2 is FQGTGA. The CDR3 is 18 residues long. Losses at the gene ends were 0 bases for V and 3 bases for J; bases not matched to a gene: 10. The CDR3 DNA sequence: TGTGCCAGCAGCTTAACCGGTTCCAGCGGGGGGCGGACAGATACGCAGTATTTT. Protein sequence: CASSLTGSSGGRTDTQYF. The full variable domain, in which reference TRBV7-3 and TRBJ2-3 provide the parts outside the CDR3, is GAGVSQTPSNKVTEKGKYVELRCDPISGHTALYWYRQSLGQGPEFLIYFQGTGAADDSGLPNDRFFAVRPEGSVSTLKIQRTERGDSAVYLCASSLTGSSGGRTDTQYFGPGTRLTVL.

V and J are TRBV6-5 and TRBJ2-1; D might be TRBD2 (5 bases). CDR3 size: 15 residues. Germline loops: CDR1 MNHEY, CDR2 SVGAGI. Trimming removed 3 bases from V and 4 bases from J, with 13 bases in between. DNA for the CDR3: TGTGCCAGCAGTTATGCAAGGCGGGCATACAATGAGCAGTTCTTC. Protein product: CASSYARRAYNEQFF.

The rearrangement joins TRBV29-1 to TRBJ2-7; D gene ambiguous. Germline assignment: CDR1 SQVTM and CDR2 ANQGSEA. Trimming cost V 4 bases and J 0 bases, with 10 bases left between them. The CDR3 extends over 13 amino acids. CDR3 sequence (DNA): TGCAGCGTTGGGGCCGTAAACTCCTACGAGCAGTACTTC. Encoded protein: CSVGAVNSYEQYF.

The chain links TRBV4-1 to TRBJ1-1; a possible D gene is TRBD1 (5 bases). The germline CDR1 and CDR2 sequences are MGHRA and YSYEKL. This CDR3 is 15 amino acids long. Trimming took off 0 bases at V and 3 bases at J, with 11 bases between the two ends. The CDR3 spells CASSQEVTGDTEAFF. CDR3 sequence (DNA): TGCGCCAGCAGCCAAGAGGTCACAGGAGACACTGAAGCTTTCTTT.

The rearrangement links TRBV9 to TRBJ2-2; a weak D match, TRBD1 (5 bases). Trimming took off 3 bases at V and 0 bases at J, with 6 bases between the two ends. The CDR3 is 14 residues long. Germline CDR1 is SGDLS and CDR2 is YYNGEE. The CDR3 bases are TGTGCCAGCAGCGGGACAACGAACACCGGGGAGCTGTTTTTT. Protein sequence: CASSGTTNTGELFF.

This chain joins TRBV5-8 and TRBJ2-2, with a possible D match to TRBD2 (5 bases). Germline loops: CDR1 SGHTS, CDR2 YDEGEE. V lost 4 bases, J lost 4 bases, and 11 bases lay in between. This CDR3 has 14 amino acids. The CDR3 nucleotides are TGTGCCAGCAGCATAGCCCGGGGCACCGGGGAGCTGTTTTTT. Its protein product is CASSIARGTGELFF.

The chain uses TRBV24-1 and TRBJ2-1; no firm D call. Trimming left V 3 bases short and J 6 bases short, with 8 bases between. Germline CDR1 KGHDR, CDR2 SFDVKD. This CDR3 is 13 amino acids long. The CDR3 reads CATSDHALNEQFF. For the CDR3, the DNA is TGTGCCACCAGTGATCACGCACTCAATGAGCAGTTCTTC.

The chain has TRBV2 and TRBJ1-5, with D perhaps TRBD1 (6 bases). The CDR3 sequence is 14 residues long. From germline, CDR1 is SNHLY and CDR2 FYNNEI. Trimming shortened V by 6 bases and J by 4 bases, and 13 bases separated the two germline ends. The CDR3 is CASRVGGANQPQHF. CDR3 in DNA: TGTGCCAGCAGGGTCGGGGGGGCAAATCAGCCCCAGCATTTT. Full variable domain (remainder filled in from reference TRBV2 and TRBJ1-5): EPEVTQTPSHQVTQMGQEVILRCVPISNHLYFYWYRQILGQKVEFLVSFYNNEISEKSEIFDDQFSVERPDGSNFTLKIRSTKLEDSAMYFCASRVGGANQPQHFGDGTRLSIL.

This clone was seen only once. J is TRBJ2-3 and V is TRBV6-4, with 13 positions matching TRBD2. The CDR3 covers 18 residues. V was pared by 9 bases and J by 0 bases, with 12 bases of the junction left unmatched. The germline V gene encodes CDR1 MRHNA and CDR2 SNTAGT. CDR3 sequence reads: CASSSGTSGTYSTDTQYF. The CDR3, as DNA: TGTGCCAGTTCCTCCGGGACTAGCGGGACCTATAGCACAGATACGCAGTATTTT.

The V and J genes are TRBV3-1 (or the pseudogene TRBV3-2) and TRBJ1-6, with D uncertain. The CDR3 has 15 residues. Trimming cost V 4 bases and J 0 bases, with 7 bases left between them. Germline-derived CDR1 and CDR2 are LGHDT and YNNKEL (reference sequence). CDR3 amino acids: CASSLGISYNSPLHF. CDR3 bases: TGTGCCAGCAGCCTCGGGATCTCCTATAATTCACCCCTCCACTTT.

The CDR3 nucleotides read TGTGCCAGCAGTTCCGTGGGGGGAGGGGAGGCCCAGTACTTC. It translates to CASSSVGGGEAQYF. This chain uses TRBV27 with TRBJ2-5, with TRBD2 identical over 7 bases. Trimming removed 4 bases from V and 9 bases from J; junction bases left unmatched: 11. From germline, CDR1 is MNHEY and CDR2 SMNVEV (reference sequence). This CDR3 is built from 14 residues.

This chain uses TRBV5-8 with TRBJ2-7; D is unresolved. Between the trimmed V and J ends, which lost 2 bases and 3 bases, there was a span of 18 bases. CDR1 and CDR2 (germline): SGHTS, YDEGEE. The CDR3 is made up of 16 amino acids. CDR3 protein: CASSFVAALTGYEQYF. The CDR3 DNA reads TGTGCCAGCAGCTTCGTTGCGGCCCTTACGGGCTACGAGCAGTACTTC.

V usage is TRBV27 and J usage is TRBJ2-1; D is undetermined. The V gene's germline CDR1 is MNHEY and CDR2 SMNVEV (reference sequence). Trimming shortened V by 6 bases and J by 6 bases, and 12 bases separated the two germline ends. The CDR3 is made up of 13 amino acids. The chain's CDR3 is CASSRRSVNEQFF. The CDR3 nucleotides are TGTGCCAGCAGCAGAAGGAGTGTCAATGAGCAGTTCTTC.

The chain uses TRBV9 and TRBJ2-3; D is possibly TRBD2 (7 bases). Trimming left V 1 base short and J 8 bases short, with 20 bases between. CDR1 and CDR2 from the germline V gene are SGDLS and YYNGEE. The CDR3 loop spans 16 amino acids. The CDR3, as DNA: TGTGCCAGCAGCGTATTAGGGGGGGGGCGTCAGGGTACGCAGTATTTT. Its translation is CASSVLGGGRQGTQYF.

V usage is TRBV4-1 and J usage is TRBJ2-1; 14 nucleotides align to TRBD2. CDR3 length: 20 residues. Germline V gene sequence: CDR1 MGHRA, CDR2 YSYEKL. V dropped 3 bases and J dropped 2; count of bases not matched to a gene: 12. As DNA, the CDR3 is TGCGCCAGCAGCCAGCTGGGACTAGCGGGAGTGCGGGGGACCTACAATGAGCAGTTCTTC. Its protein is CASSQLGLAGVRGTYNEQFF.

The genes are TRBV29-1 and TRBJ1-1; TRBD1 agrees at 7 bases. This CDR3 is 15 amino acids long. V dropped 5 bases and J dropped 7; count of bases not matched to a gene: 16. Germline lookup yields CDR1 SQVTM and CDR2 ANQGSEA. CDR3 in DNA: TGCAGCGTTCGGGGGGGGACAGTAATTCAAGGTGAAGCTTTCTTT. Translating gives CSVRGGTVIQGEAFF.

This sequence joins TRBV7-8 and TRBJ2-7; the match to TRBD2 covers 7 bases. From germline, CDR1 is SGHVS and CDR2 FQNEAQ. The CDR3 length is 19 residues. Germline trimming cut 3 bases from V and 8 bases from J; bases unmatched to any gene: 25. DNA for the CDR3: TGTGCCAGCAGCTTGGCCCGCTTGGGAGGGTCCCTGGGTGCGAGAAAGCAGTACTTC. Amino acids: CASSLARLGGSLGARKQYF.